This TCR beta chain is drawn from a study of T-cell reconstitution after alpha-beta-depleted transplantation in children. This clonotype came up many times. The antigen is undetermined. A TCRbeta library incorporating unique molecular identifiers was prepared. Each CDR3 protein is one row after TCRdb ran MiXCR on the PCR reads. The sample records about 260,000 distinct CDR3 sequences, around 10% being singletons. Whole-study results and caveats: One year after transplant, T-cell counts and diversity came mostly from newly produced T cells. From surviving recipient T cells and thymic progenitors came the high day-60 TCRbeta diversity observed in some patients. Reportedly, roughly two months post-transplant, alpha-beta T cells arose from several hundred expanded graft clones.

Source: peripheral blood, taken 180 days after TCRalphabeta/CD19-depleted stem cell transplant. The sequence was collected from a male patient aged 2 to 10 who had a stem cell transplant for chronic granulomatous disease, so the T cells may come from the graft donor.

Here the CDR3 reads CASSSGQGPYGYTF. The CDR3 DNA reads as TGCGCCAGCAGCAGTGGACAGGGGCCCTATGGCTACACCTTC. The rearrangement links TRBV5-1 to TRBJ1-2, with 9 bases lining up with TRBD1. V lost 4 bases, J lost 4 bases, and 5 bases stayed unmatched. This CDR3 is built from 14 residues. Germline CDR1 reads SGHRS; CDR2 reads YFSETQ.